Listed here are 28 T cell receptor beta chains from one sample, sequenced in a study of T cell responses to AZD1222 COVID-19 vaccine (dated by TCRdb to the early 2020s). The meaning of the sample's time point label: baseline before first vaccination. The library relied on the immunoSEQ multiplex PCR assay. Imported from immuneACCESS, the table was reduced by TCRdb to in-frame sequences with V and J called. These copies leave out some clones; in studies compared against another copy, an unresolved V gene accounts for under half, and the cause of the remainder is not known. The table for this sample lists under 150,000 clones; around 93% of them were counted only once. 1.5% to 2% of the sample rests with the top ten. The sequencing here drew on peripheral blood, taken on day 0 of AZD1222 vaccination. The receptors stem from an adult in good health.

This chain joins TRBV11-2 and TRBJ2-5, with 8 bases that match TRBD2. The CDR3 consists of 16 residues. V was clipped by 3 bases and J by 0 bases; unmatched bases: 6. The V gene's germline CDR1 is SGHAT and CDR2 FQNNGV. The CDR3 loop reads CASSLERGLYQETQYF. CDR3 nucleotides: TGTGCCAGCAGCTTGGAGCGGGGGCTGTACCAAGAGACCCAGTACTTC.

The J gene is TRBJ2-7, the V gene TRBV6-5; D gene uncertain. V was cut by 6 bases and J by 3 bases, with 9 bases left in between. The CDR3 runs 12 residues. CDR1 and CDR2 from the germline V gene are MNHEY and SVGAGI. The CDR3 protein is CASSGTDYEQYF. The DNA of the CDR3 is TGTGCCAGCAGCGGTACAGACTACGAGCAGTACTTC.

J is TRBJ1-2 and V is TRBV25-1; D gene uncertain. The CDR3 is 12 residues long. V lost 9 bases, J lost 2 bases, and 10 bases lay in between. Germline V CDR1 and CDR2: MGHDK, SYGVNS. The CDR3 DNA sequence: TGTGCCAGTACGGCAGCAAACTATGGCTACACCTTC. Protein sequence: CASTAANYGYTF.

This clone was counted only a few times. The chain links TRBV7-9 to TRBJ2-1; 7 bases align to TRBD2. V lost 1 base to trimming and J lost 0 bases; unmatched junction nucleotides: 6. There are 17 residues in the CDR3. Per germline, CDR1 SEHNR and CDR2 FQNEAQ (reference sequence). The CDR3 spells CASSLGIAGSSYNEQFF. The CDR3 nucleotides are TGTGCCAGCAGCTTAGGGATAGCGGGTAGCTCCTACAATGAGCAGTTCTTC.

This chain connects TRBV11-2 to TRBJ2-2; TRBD2 might be the D (6 bases). CDR1 SGHAT and CDR2 FQNNGV come from the germline V gene. With 0 bases removed from V and 5 bases from J, the gap between germline ends came to 7 bases. The CDR3 is made up of 14 amino acids. The DNA for the CDR3 is TGTGCCAGCAGCTTAGATCGGGGGACCGGGGAGCTGTTTTTT. Protein: CASSLDRGTGELFF.

The V and J genes are TRBV18 and TRBJ1-5; D is unresolved. There are 12 residues in the CDR3. The germline V and J ends were trimmed by 6 bases and 1 base, with 4 bases remaining between them. Germline V gives CDR1 KGHSH, CDR2 LQKENI. The CDR3 DNA reads as TGTGCCAGCTCCCGGAGCAATCAGCCCCAGCATTTT. Encoded protein: CASSRSNQPQHF.

The chain couples TRBV2 to TRBJ1-5, with a possible D match to TRBD1 (5 bases). The CDR3 extends over 14 amino acids. V was trimmed by 6 bases and J by 3 bases, leaving 12 bases between them. Germline V gene data show CDR1 as SNHLY and CDR2 as FYNNEI. CDR3 protein: CASRIPGNNQPQHF. CDR3 nucleotide sequence: TGTGCCAGCAGGATCCCAGGGAACAATCAGCCCCAGCATTTT.

The chain combines TRBV4-1 with TRBJ1-2, with D perhaps matching TRBD1 (5 bases). V lost 4 bases and J lost 3, with 18 bases in between. The CDR3 length is 16 residues. The germline V gene encodes CDR1 MGHRA and CDR2 YSYEKL. The CDR3 loop is CASSRKVGDGDYGYTF. CDR3 nucleotides: TGCGCCAGCAGCCGAAAAGTGGGGGACGGAGACTATGGCTACACCTTC.

This sequence joins TRBV7-9 and TRBJ1-2; perhaps TRBD1 as D (5 bases). From germline, CDR1 is SEHNR and CDR2 FQNEAQ (reference sequence). V was trimmed by 5 bases and J by 5 bases, leaving 15 bases between them. This CDR3 comprises 14 residues. The CDR3 region has the DNA TGTGCCAGCAGCCCAGCCTCCGGGGGATATGGCTACACCTTC. Its translation: CASSPASGGYGYTF.

This chain connects TRBV27 to TRBJ2-2; tentatively, D is TRBD1 or TRBD2 (5 bases each). V lost 6 bases, J lost 3 bases, and 11 bases lay in between. This CDR3 is 14 amino acids long. The germline V gene has CDR1 MNHEY and CDR2 SMNVEV (reference sequence). In DNA form, the CDR3 reads TGTGCCAGCAGCAAATTGGGGGACACCGGGGAGCTGTTTTTT. It specifies CASSKLGDTGELFF.

The CDR3 loop is CASSLGQGADTQYF. CDR3 DNA sequence: TGTGCCAGCAGCTTGGGACAGGGGGCAGATACGCAGTATTTT. The chain is built from TRBV5-4 and TRBJ2-3; 9 bases fit TRBD1. CDR1 and CDR2 (germline): SGHNT, YYREEE (reference sequence). This CDR3 has 14 residues. Germline trimming cut 0 bases from V and 4 bases from J; bases unmatched to any gene: 0.

This clone showed up just a few times. The V gene is TRBV11-2, the J gene TRBJ1-2; TRBD1 matches at 8 bases. Germline values: CDR1 SGHAT, CDR2 FQNNGV. Losses at the gene ends were 1 base for V and 3 bases for J; bases not matched to a gene: 7. The length of the CDR3 is 16 residues. CDR3 protein: CASSLGGQGAYYGYTF. CDR3 in DNA: TGTGCCAGCAGCTTAGGCGGGCAGGGGGCATACTATGGCTACACCTTC.

This sequence joins TRBV7-2 and TRBJ1-6; maybe TRBD1 (5 bases). The germline V gene encodes CDR1 SGHTA and CDR2 FQGNSA. Trimming took off 1 base at V and 13 bases at J, with 14 bases between the two ends. This CDR3 comprises 14 residues. The CDR3: CASSLEFAGRPLHF. The CDR3 DNA reads TGTGCCAGCAGCTTAGAATTTGCAGGGAGGCCCCTCCACTTT.

This chain links TRBV11-2 with TRBJ2-1; maybe TRBD1 (5 bases). The V gene lost 7 bases and the J gene lost 6 bases, with 7 bases spanning the gap. CDR1 SGHAT and CDR2 FQNNGV come from the germline V gene. The CDR3 covers 11 residues. The CDR3, as DNA: TGTGCCAGCACAGGGTCCAATGAGCAGTTCTTC. It codes for CASTGSNEQFF.

The chain carries TRBV7-9 and TRBJ2-1; TRBD2 is a possible D gene (6 bases). The CDR3 has 13 amino acids. CDR1 and CDR2 (germline): SEHNR, FQNEAQ (reference sequence). V was shortened by 1 base and J by 9 bases, with 10 bases between the two germline ends. The CDR3 spells CASSLDRGIEQFF. DNA of the CDR3: TGTGCCAGCAGCTTAGACCGGGGGATTGAGCAGTTCTTC.

CDR3 bases: TGTGCCAGCAGCTGGGAAGGGAAAAGATACGAGCAGTACTTC. It encodes CASSWEGKRYEQYF. This sequence joins TRBV7-9 and TRBJ2-7; no reliable D call. Germline V lookup: CDR1 SEHNR, CDR2 FQNEAQ (reference sequence). V was cut by 4 bases and J by 4 bases, with 14 bases left in between. The CDR3 sequence is 14 residues long.

The V gene is TRBV27, the J gene TRBJ1-5; 9 nucleotides line up with TRBD1. Per the germline V gene, CDR1 is MNHEY and CDR2 is SMNVEV (reference sequence). V lost 5 bases, J lost 5 bases, and 10 bases stayed unmatched. The CDR3 contains 16 residues. The CDR3 sequence: CASSTLATGGDQPQHF. The CDR3 nucleotides are TGTGCCAGCAGTACCCTGGCCACAGGGGGCGATCAGCCCCAGCATTTT.

The genes are TRBV2 and TRBJ2-1, with D possibly TRBD1 on 5 matching bases. The germline CDR1 and CDR2 sequences are SNHLY and FYNNEI. This CDR3 is built from 15 residues. Deletions cut 4 bases from V and 8 bases from J, with 18 bases between. This chain's CDR3 is CASSGWGLATDEQFF. In DNA, the CDR3 is TGTGCCAGCAGTGGTTGGGGCTTGGCAACCGATGAGCAGTTCTTC.

The chain has TRBV7-8 and TRBJ2-7; 13 bases match TRBD2. With V trimmed by 6 bases and J by 7 bases, 9 bases remained unmatched. CDR1 and CDR2 (germline): SGHVS, FQNEAQ. The CDR3 covers 15 residues. In nucleotides, the CDR3 is TGTGCCAGCAGGGGTACTAGCGGGAGGGCCGATGAGCAGTACTTC. This codes for CASRGTSGRADEQYF.

The chain couples TRBV5-1 to TRBJ2-2; TRBD1 matches 7 bases. Germline CDR1 is SGHRS and CDR2 is YFSETQ. Germline trimming cut 4 bases from V and 1 base from J; bases unmatched to any gene: 7. CDR3 length equals 16 residues. The CDR3 region is CASSTPGQMNTGELFF. In DNA, the CDR3 is TGCGCCAGCAGCACACCGGGACAGATGAACACCGGGGAGCTGTTTTTT. The whole variable domain, filled in from reference TRBV5-1 and TRBJ2-2, reads KAGVTQTPRYLIKTRGQQVTLSCSPISGHRSVSWYQQTPGQGLQFLFEYFSETQRNKGNFPGRFSGRQFSNSRSEMNVSTLELGDSALYLCASSTPGQMNTGELFFGEGSRLTVL.

The V call is TRBV12-3 or TRBV12-4, the J call TRBJ1-4; D may be TRBD1 (5 bases). Trimming pared 6 bases from V and 5 bases from J, leaving 10 bases between. CDR3 length: 13 amino acids. CDR3 sequence reads: CASRRAGNEKLFF. The CDR3 DNA sequence: TGTGCCAGCAGAAGGGCAGGGAATGAAAAACTGTTTTTT.

J is TRBJ1-6 and V is TRBV6-5; no clear D gene. Trimming removed 7 bases at V and 11 bases at J, with 12 bases between. Germline V gene sequence: CDR1 MNHEY, CDR2 SVGAGI. This CDR3 has 12 residues. The CDR3 region has the DNA TGTGCCAGCAACCACAGAGAAGCACCCCTCCACTTT. Amino acids: CASNHREAPLHF.

This sequence joins TRBV4-1 and TRBJ2-7; 10 positions agree with TRBD2. CDR1 is MGHRA and CDR2 is YSYEKL in the germline V gene. J gave up 2 bases and V 0 bases, and 4 bases lay outside the gene matches. The CDR3 totals 16 residues. Here the CDR3 reads CASSQEVAGGTYEQYF. The CDR3 DNA reads TGCGCCAGCAGCCAAGAGGTAGCGGGGGGAACCTACGAGCAGTACTTC.

The chain joins TRBV2 to TRBJ1-5; TRBD1 matches 10 bases. The ends lost 9 bases at V and 2 bases at J; junction bases unmatched: 4. The germline V gene encodes CDR1 SNHLY and CDR2 FYNNEI. CDR3 length equals 14 residues. Here the CDR3 DNA reads TGTGCCAGTGGAGGGACAGGGGGCAATCAGCCCCAGCATTTT. Amino acid sequence: CASGGTGGNQPQHF.

This chain connects TRBV7-9 to TRBJ2-7; 9 bases are a match to TRBD2. V was pared by 2 bases and J by 4 bases, with 9 bases of the junction left unmatched. The CDR3 spans 16 residues. Germline CDR1 and CDR2: SEHNR and FQNEAQ (reference sequence). Here the CDR3 DNA reads TGTGCCAGCAGCTTATCCCAGGGACTAGCTGTATACGAGCAGTACTTC. Protein sequence: CASSLSQGLAVYEQYF.

The chain recombines TRBV12-5 with TRBJ2-1; 11 bases agree with TRBD1. The V gene end was trimmed by 5 bases and the J gene end by 8 bases; junction bases not matched to a gene: 5. The CDR3 covers 14 residues. Germline CDR1 reads LGHNT; CDR2 reads FRNRAP. The CDR3 loop reads CASGQGTGGYEQFF. DNA of the CDR3: TGTGCTAGTGGTCAAGGGACAGGGGGGTATGAGCAGTTCTTC.

Here the CDR3 reads CASTPGGGSYEQYF. The CDR3 region has the DNA TGTGCCAGCACACCCGGGGGAGGCTCCTACGAGCAGTACTTC. The chain employs TRBV27 and TRBJ2-7; TRBD2 is a possible D gene (6 bases). The V end was cut by 7 bases, the J end by 0 bases, with 13 bases between. CDR3 length equals 14 residues. Per germline, CDR1 MNHEY and CDR2 SMNVEV (reference sequence).

This clone was observed a single time. The chain is built from TRBV6-1 and TRBJ2-5; D unclear. The CDR3 extends over 14 amino acids. Germline V CDR1 and CDR2: MNHNS, SASEGT. Trimming cost V 2 bases and J 5 bases, with 12 bases left between them. CDR3 DNA: TGTGCCAGCAGTGAATACGATCCCCGGGAGACCCAGTACTTC. This gives the protein CASSEYDPRETQYF.